This T cell receptor beta chain was identified in a study of T cells in Graves' hyperthyroidism and ophthalmopathy. Study outcomes and limitations: Blood shared most expanded thyroid clonotypes above 0.001.

This clonotype has a handful of counts. Its antigen is unknown. TCR beta CDR3 region amplification was performed from RNA transcripts. First-round RT-PCR with HTBI primers amplified the TCR CDR3 region. TCRdb re-analysed the multiplex PCR reads in MiXCR, keeping a single row per CDR3 protein. This sample has approximately 610,000 distinct CDR3 sequences, with roughly 15% found just once. The CDR3 length is 17 residues. Trimming removed 3 bases from V and 0 bases from J; junction bases left unmatched: 5. From germline, CDR1 is DFQATT and CDR2 SNEGSKA (reference sequence). With duration under 3 months, ophthalmopathy was active: Clinical Activity Score at least 3, NOSPECS at least 4. The diagnostic basis comprised clinical symptoms, serum thyroxine and TRAb, thyroid ultrasound and orbital computed tomography.

The TCR was taken from a woman in her thirties or forties with Graves' ophthalmopathy. The V call is TRBV20-1, the J call TRBJ2-2; 12 bases align to TRBD2. The specimen sequenced was blood. Written as DNA, the CDR3 is TGCAGTGCTAGGCCGACTAGCGGGAGCTCGAACACCGGGGAGCTGTTTTTT. This translates into CSARPTSGSSNTGELFF.